This TCR beta chain was captured by sequencing in a study of T cell repertoires in cytomegalovirus infection (dated by TCRdb to about 2019). Looking at the study overall: The peptide stimulations were aimed at well-studied HLA-B-restricted epitopes as well as recently identified HLA-C-restricted CMV epitopes, whose presentation resists viral immunomodulation. Because public TCR beta signatures pointed to carriage of CMV infection together with the matching HLA type, the HLA type of each donor mattered for the analysis.

For sequencing, an Illumina HiSeq 1500 was employed. In TCRdb, the public reads were trimmed at Q25 with fastp and aligned with MiXCR, with productive beta chains retained. Every distinct CDR3 protein forms one entry, paired with its most common genes and DNA. The sample table holds roughly 730,000 distinct CDR3 sequences, of which about 33% were seen once. About 18% of the sample is in the top ten clones. Sample treatment or condition, as interpreted from the label and publication: in vitro stimulation with specific CMV peptide epitopes to enrich CMV-specific T cells. What the research found in general, with its limitations: The ex vivo response was dominated by HLA-C-restricted CMV-specific TCR beta clonotypes, and the single most frequent clonotype in two of eight donors was supplied by these HLA-C-restricted clonotypes. Cumulative frequency of public TCR beta family members discriminated carriers of CMV infection plus the relevant HLA type in this cohort and an independent 352-donor cohort.

This clonotype was found once. The clone's antigen remains unknown. The input lacks base qualities; no much larger clone sits a single base away. One read provides weak support. The CDR3, cysteine through phenylalanine, is 12 amino acids long. CDR3 DNA is the only sequence kept; it has 36 bases, read in frame from the first base. Taken from the germline V gene (reference sequence), the CDR1 and CDR2 loops are DFQATT and SNEGSKA. At the junction V is shortened by 7 bases and J by 2 bases, with 11 bases in between. Sequencing was performed on cultured PBMCs, taken from culture after CMV antigen stimulation. The rearrangement joined TRBV20-1 to TRBJ1-2, with the D gene uncertain. This receptor was taken from a human donor in good health (CMV status not recorded). Some clones in this sample may be carry-over from other donors' samples. The CDR3 loop reads CSGNRGNYGYTF. The DNA sequence is given as TGCAGTGGCAACAGAGGGAACTATGGCTACACCTTC.